This T cell receptor beta chain was sequenced in a study of vaccination effects on CD4 cells after COVID-19 (dated by TCRdb to about 2022). For context, the study as a whole: The ViraFEST assay stimulated PBMC with viral peptide pools and then used TCR sequencing to identify antigen-specific CD4+ T cell clonotypes by expansion. Participants received two doses of either the BNT162b2 or the mRNA-1273 mRNA SARS-CoV-2 vaccine. A few million PBMC per well were cultured with approximately 10 ug/ml peptides in IMDM containing 5% human AB serum, 10 IU/ml IL-2 and gentamicin. The study compared SARS-CoV-2 spike-specific CD4+ TCR repertoires before and after mRNA vaccination in COVID-19 convalescent patients and infection-naive vaccine recipients. Altogether, about 10 COVID-19 convalescent patients and a handful of SARS-CoV-2-naive healthy vaccine recipients made up the full study. The Oncomine TCR Beta short-read assay on an Illumina iSeq 100 was used to sequence cultures from other donors in the study. Study-level results and caveats: Among healthy vaccine recipients, nearly all vaccine-induced clones were SARS-CoV-2 mono-reactive, and only 1 of 255 was cross-reactive with common cold coronaviruses. At late post-vaccination timepoints, both infection-induced and vaccine-induced clones showed marked clonal contraction, consistent with waning T cell responses. The study was limited by a small number of convalescent patients, and early post-infection timepoints were lacking.

Turning to this clone: This clone's antigen is unknown. No base-level quality is on record; no much larger clone is a single base apart.

Library method: the immunoSEQ multiplex PCR assay. DNA from the cultured, isolated CD4+ T cells was subjected to TCR beta CDR3 sequencing. Processing in the source paper ran as follows. Non-productive TCR sequences were removed, reads were trimmed to the CDR3 region, and CDR3s of at least 7 amino acids were retained. Antigen-specific clonotypes were identified using the MANAFEST web app by comparison of expansion in peptide wells against reference cultures. To count as positive, a clone had to show expansion at FDR<0.05 compared with the reference and with all other wells, an odds ratio above 5, and a frequency above 0.1% in two replicate wells. Cross-reactive clonotypes were defined as significantly expanded in SARS-CoV-2 spike wells and in at least one common cold coronavirus spike condition. CDR3 similarity was assessed by Levenshtein distance with the stringdist R package, and unrooted trees were built with ape in R 3.6.1. TCRdb obtained this table from immuneACCESS and retained in-frame rearrangements with V and J assigned. These tables miss some clones; where compared with another copy, unresolved V genes account for less than half of the shortfall, and the remainder is unexplained. V and J calls and clone size are copied from that table; D and trimming were computed from the DNA. Within this sample are more than 50,000 clones, with about 80% of them counted one time only. In total, the top ten clones hold roughly 3% of the sample.

After 10 days of culture, CD4+ T cells were isolated with the EasySep CD4+ T cell isolation kit. None of the healthy vaccine recipients had a prior SARS-CoV-2 infection, which was confirmed by nucleocapsid antibody tests that came back negative both before and after vaccination. On days 3 and 7, half of the culture medium was replaced with fresh IL-2-containing medium. Unless noted otherwise, every peptide stimulation condition was cultured in triplicate wells. PBMC were separated from whole blood using Ficoll-Paque Plus gradient centrifugation and were then either cryopreserved at -140C or used fresh. Genomic DNA was extracted from cultured CD4+ T cells with the QIAamp micro DNA kit. The TCR sequence derives from a human donor who received a COVID-19 vaccine. The starting material was CD4+ T cells from PBMCs cultured without peptide, obtained before COVID-19 vaccination.

The DNA sequence reads TGTGCCAGCAGAAGGGGGGCGCAAGAGACCCAGTACTTC. Its amino acids are CASRRGAQETQYF. The sequence links TRBV12-3 or TRBV12-4 to TRBJ2-5; the D assignment is uncertain and may be TRBD1 or TRBD2, with 6 bases supporting each. The CDR3 numbers 13 residues from cysteine through phenylalanine. Of all the DNA, just the CDR3 is kept, 39 bases in frame from base 1. Relative to germline, V is 6 bases shorter and J is 2 bases shorter, with 10 bases between their ends.